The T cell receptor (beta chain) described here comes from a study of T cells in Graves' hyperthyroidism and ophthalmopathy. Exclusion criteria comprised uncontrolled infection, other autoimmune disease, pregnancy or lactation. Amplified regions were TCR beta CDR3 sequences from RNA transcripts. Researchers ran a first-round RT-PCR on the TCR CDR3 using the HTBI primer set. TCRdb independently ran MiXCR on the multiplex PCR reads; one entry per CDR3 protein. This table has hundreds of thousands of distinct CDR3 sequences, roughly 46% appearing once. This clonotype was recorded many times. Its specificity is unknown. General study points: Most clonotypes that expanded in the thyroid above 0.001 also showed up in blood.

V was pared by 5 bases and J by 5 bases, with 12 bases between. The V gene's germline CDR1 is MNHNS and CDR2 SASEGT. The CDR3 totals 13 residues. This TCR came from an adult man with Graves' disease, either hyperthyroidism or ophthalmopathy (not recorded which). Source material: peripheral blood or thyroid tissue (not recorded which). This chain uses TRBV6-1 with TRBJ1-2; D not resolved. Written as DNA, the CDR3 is TGTGCCAGCAGTTCTACGGTTGGGTATGGCTACACCTTC. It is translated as CASSSTVGYGYTF.